The entry below describes one T cell receptor beta chain. Antigen specificity is unknown. The junction departs from germline at one end; a sequencing error may be responsible. The CDR3 consists of 14 residues. Germline CDR1 reads LGHDT; CDR2 reads YNNKEL (reference sequence). This sample was included in a study of blood T cells in healthy people across ages. Broader study findings: Using unsorted PBMCs precluded a conclusive naive versus antigen-experienced comparison.

The individuals who served as donors were healthy Caucasians living in Russia, aged roughly 6 to 90. A J-beta primer mix and a sample-barcoded 5' primer were used in a second PCR of about 7 to 12 cycles. Per-sample output comprised a minimum of 3 million paired-end reads containing CDR3. MiXCR was run by TCRdb on the 5' RACE reads, yielding one entry per CDR3 protein. The sample lists fewer than 2,000,000 distinct CDR3 sequences; around 36% were seen once. The chain is built from TRBV3-1 and TRBJ2-1, with 7 nucleotides matching TRBD2. Sequencing was carried out using blood. The sequence came from a woman in her twenties or thirties in good health. CDR3 loop: CASGQPGRGSEQFF. For the CDR3, the DNA is TGTGCCAGCGGCCAACCAGGGCGGGGGAGTGAGCAGTTCTTC.